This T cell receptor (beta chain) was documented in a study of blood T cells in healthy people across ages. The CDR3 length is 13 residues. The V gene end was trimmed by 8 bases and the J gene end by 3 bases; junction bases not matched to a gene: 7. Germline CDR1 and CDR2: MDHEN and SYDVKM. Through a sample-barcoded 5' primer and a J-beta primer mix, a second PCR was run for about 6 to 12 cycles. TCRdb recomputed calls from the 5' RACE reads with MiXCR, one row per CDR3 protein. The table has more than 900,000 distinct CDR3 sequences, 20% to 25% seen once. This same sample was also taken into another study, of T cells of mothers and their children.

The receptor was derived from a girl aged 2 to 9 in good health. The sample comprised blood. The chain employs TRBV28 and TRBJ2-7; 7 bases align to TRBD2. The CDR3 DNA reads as TGTGCCAGCGGAAGCGGGGACCTCTACGAGCAGTACTTC. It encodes CASGSGDLYEQYF.